Here is one T cell receptor (beta chain) with its context. As yet, its antigen is unknown. These data are taken from a study of shared clonotypes between healthy human individuals. About the study: Every donor yielded three CD4 naive, three CD4 memory, two CD8 naive and one CD8 memory plate. Study-wide results and caveats: Non-shared clonotypes had lower generation probabilities than clonotypes shared by all four sorted-subset donors.

Sorted-subset replicate PCR reactions contained roughly 200 ng DNA, corresponding to approximately 30,000 T cell genomes. The authors' processing: Filtering differed because ImmunoSEQ produced junction-only sequences that carried no quality scores. Only in-frame clones appear in the TCRdb table, and some are missing; sequencing was by immunoSEQ multiplex PCR. From that table come the V and J calls and clone size; the DNA was used to work out D and trimming. The sample holds more than 150,000 clones, approximately 61% seen once. V lost 5 bases, J lost 5 bases, and 10 bases stayed unmatched. The CDR3 has 15 residues. CDR1 SGHAT and CDR2 FQNNGV come from the germline V gene.

The sample comprised memory CD4+ T cells sorted from blood. Documented subset: CD45RA-negative fraction. This rearrangement joins TRBV11-2 to TRBJ1-1; 8 nucleotides match TRBD1. The TCR originated in a man aged 30 to 39 in good health. CDR3 loop: CASSATTGAGTEAFF. The CDR3 coding sequence is TGTGCCAGCAGCGCCACGACAGGGGCGGGTACTGAAGCTTTCTTT.